This T cell receptor beta chain was recorded in a study of blood T cells in healthy people across ages. Study-level background: Per two T cells, about one barcoded beta molecule was captured through template switching.

Germline CDR1 is SNHLY and CDR2 is FYNNEI. The trim removed 8 bases at V and 5 bases at J, leaving 4 bases unmatched. This CDR3 is 12 amino acids long. For the second PCR, which ran for about 6 to 11 cycles, a sample-barcoded 5' primer and a J-beta primer mix were used. One entry per CDR3 protein, called by TCRdb with MiXCR from the 5' RACE reads. Altogether about 620,000 distinct CDR3 sequences are present, under 25% being singletons, with the ten largest covering approximately 3.7%. Those donating, healthy Caucasian individuals from Russia, were aged roughly 6 to 100. Collection of 8.5 to 10 milliliters of peripheral blood was performed for each donor. The study isolated at least 6 million PBMCs from each sample.

V and J are TRBV2 and TRBJ2-7; 9 positions agree with TRBD1. The origin of this receptor is a man between 70 and 80 years old in good health. Sequencing was done on a sample of blood. Written as DNA, the CDR3 is TGTGCCAGCGGATGGACAGGGGACGAGCAGTACTTC. It yields the protein CASGWTGDEQYF.